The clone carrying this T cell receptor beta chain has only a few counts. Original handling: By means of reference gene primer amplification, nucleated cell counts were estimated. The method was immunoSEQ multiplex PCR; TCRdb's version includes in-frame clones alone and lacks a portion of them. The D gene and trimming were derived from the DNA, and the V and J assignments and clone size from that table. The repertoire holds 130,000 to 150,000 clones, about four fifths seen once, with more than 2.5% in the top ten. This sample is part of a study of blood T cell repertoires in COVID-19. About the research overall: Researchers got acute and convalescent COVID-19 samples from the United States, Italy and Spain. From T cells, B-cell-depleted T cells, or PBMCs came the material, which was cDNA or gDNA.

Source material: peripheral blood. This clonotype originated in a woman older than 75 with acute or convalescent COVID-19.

The CDR3 reads CASSLEALGTVSGANVLTF. As DNA, the CDR3 is TGTGCCAGCAGCTTAGAAGCCCTGGGCACAGTCTCTGGGGCCAACGTCCTGACTTTC. This chain links TRBV13 with TRBJ2-6, with D uncertain. Germline-derived CDR1 and CDR2 are PRHDT and FYEKMQ (reference sequence). CDR3 length: 19 residues. V dropped 1 base and J dropped 0 bases, with 16 bases sitting between them.